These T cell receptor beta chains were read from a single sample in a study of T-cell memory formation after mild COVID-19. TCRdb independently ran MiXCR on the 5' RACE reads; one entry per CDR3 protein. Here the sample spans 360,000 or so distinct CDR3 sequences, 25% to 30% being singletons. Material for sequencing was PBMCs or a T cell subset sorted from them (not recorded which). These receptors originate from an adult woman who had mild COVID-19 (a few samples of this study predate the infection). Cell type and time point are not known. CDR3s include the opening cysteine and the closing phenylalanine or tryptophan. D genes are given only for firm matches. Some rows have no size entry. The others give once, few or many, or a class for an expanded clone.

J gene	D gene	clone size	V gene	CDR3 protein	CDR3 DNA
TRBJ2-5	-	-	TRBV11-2	CASSPLGAQETQYF	TGTGCCAGCAGCCCATTGGGGGCTCAAGAGACCCAGTACTTC
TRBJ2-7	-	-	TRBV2	CASLLRGGMSSYEQYF	TGTGCCAGCTTATTGAGAGGGGGTATGAGCTCCTACGAGCAGTACTTC
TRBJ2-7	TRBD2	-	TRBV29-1	CSVVSASGSSYEQYF	TGCAGCGTTGTCTCAGCTAGCGGGAGTTCCTACGAGCAGTACTTC
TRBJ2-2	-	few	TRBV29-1	CSVEAINTGELFF	TGCAGCGTTGAGGCAATTAACACCGGGGAGCTGTTTTTT
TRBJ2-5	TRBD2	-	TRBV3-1	CASSRRTSGGETQYF	TGTGCCAGCAGCCGACGGACTAGCGGAGGAGAGACCCAGTACTTC
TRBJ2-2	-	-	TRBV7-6	CASSFGTGTGELFF	TGTGCCAGCAGCTTTGGAACGGGCACCGGGGAGCTGTTTTTT
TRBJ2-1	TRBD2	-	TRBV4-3	CASSQATSGPYNEQFF	TGCGCCAGCAGCCAGGCGACTAGCGGGCCGTACAATGAGCAGTTCTTC
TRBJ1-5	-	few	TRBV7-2	CASSLELSQPQHF	TGTGCCAGCAGCTTAGAGTTAAGTCAGCCCCAGCATTTT
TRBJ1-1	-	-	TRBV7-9	CASSASGPTEAFF	TGTGCCAGCAGTGCCAGCGGGCCGACTGAAGCTTTCTTT
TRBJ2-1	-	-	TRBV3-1	CASSQVQDNEQFF	TGTGCCAGCAGCCAAGTTCAGGACAATGAGCAGTTCTTC
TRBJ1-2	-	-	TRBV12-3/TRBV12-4	CASSLSGVRNYGYTF	TGTGCCAGCAGTTTATCGGGGGTGAGGAACTATGGCTACACCTTC
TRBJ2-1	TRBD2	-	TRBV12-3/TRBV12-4	CASSFGGAGEQFF	TGTGCCAGCAGTTTCGGGGGGGCCGGTGAGCAGTTCTTC
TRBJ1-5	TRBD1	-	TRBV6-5	CASGKTGGHQPQHF	TGTGCCAGCGGTAAAACAGGGGGTCATCAGCCCCAGCATTTT
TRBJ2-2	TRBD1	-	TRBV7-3	CASSTPTGMGTGELFF	TGTGCCAGCAGCACCCCGACAGGGATGGGCACCGGGGAGCTGTTTTTT
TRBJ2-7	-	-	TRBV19	CASSIVPYEQYF	TGTGCCAGTAGTATAGTCCCGTACGAGCAGTACTTC
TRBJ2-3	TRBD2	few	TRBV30	CAWRLAGGTDTQYF	TGTGCCTGGCGGCTAGCGGGGGGCACAGATACGCAGTATTTT
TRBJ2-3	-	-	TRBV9	CASSVGGELDLTQYF	TGTGCCAGCAGCGTAGGAGGCGAATTGGACTTGACGCAGTATTTT
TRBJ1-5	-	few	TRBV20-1	CSAQGTHNQPQHF	TGCAGTGCCCAAGGGACTCATAATCAGCCCCAGCATTTT
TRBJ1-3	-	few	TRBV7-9	CASSPAGTHISGNTIYF	TGTGCCAGCAGCCCCGCCGGGACACATATTTCTGGAAACACCATATATTTT
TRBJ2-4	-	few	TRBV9	CASSAGPPNKNIQYF	TGTGCCAGCAGCGCCGGACCCCCTAACAAAAACATTCAGTACTTC
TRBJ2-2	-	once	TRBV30	CAWVSGTGELFF	TGTGCCTGGGTTAGCGGCACCGGGGAGCTGTTTTTT
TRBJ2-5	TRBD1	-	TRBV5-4	CASSVWDRGGETQYF	TGTGCCAGCAGCGTATGGGACAGGGGAGGAGAGACCCAGTACTTC
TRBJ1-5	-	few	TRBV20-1	CSAVWGSLPQHF	TGCAGTGCTGTATGGGGTTCCCTACCCCAGCATTTT
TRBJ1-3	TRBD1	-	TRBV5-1	CASRTGTGPLDF	TGCGCCAGCCGCACCGGGACAGGGCCTCTGGATTTT